This passage covers 19 T cell receptor beta chains from one sample sequenced in a study of shared clonotypes between healthy human individuals. Naivety among CD8 cells was defined by CD45RO negativity and positive CCR7 selection, thereby excluding terminally differentiated effector memory CD45RA+ cells. Libraries were prepared by immunoSEQ multiplex PCR; TCRdb keeps only in-frame clonotypes and omits some of them. The profile covers about 800,000 clones, with about 97% appearing a single time and around 0.21% taken by the ten largest. Sequencing was done on a sample of naive CD8+ T cells sorted from blood. The receptor source for this set is a man younger than 40 in good health.

The J gene is TRBJ2-1, the V gene TRBV7-2, with 8 positions matching TRBD2. CDR3 length equals 18 residues. Unmatched junction bases numbered 12, after V lost 3 bases and J lost 2 bases. Per the germline V gene, CDR1 is SGHTA and CDR2 is FQGNSA. The CDR3 is CASSFPRGGRSAYNEQFF. The DNA for the CDR3 is TGTGCCAGCAGCTTCCCTCGGGGGGGCAGGTCTGCCTACAATGAGCAGTTCTTC. Combining the CDR3 with reference TRBV7-2 and TRBJ2-1 gives the whole variable domain GAGVSQSPSNKVTEKGKDVELRCDPISGHTALYWYRQSLGQGLEFLIYFQGNSAPDKSGLPSDRFSAERTGGSVSTLTIQRTQQEDSAVYLCASSFPRGGRSAYNEQFFGPGTRLTVL.

The chain employs TRBV11-2 and TRBJ2-2; 9 bases are a match to TRBD2. Looked up from germline, CDR1 is SGHAT and CDR2 is FQNNGV. The CDR3 sequence is 17 residues long. Germline trimming cut 5 bases from V and 7 bases from J; bases unmatched to any gene: 14. The CDR3, as DNA: TGTGCCAGCAGCACGCTCCGGCGGGAGGGCCTTGGCGGGGAGCTGTTTTTT. Translated: CASSTLRREGLGGELFF.

This clone occurred once. The V gene is TRBV6-5, the J gene TRBJ2-1; D unresolved. The CDR3 extends over 13 amino acids. V shed 0 bases and J shed 10 bases, with 10 bases lying between them. From germline, CDR1 is MNHEY and CDR2 SVGAGI. This CDR3 is CASSYSSVREQFF. The CDR3 nucleotides read TGTGCCAGCAGTTACTCGAGCGTAAGGGAGCAGTTCTTC.

The J gene is TRBJ1-2, the V gene TRBV25-1; D not certain. Germline-derived CDR1 and CDR2 are MGHDK and SYGVNS. CDR3 length: 14 residues. V was cut by 1 base and J by 3 bases, with 9 bases left in between. CDR3 amino acids: CASSESAVHYGYTF. DNA of the CDR3: TGTGCCAGCAGTGAATCGGCAGTCCACTATGGCTACACCTTC.

Comment on this clone: Other DNA sequences in the sample encode the same CDR3. The V call is TRBV7-9, the J call TRBJ2-3; no clear D. The CDR3 covers 12 residues. Germline V gene lookup returns CDR1 SEHNR and CDR2 FQNEAQ (reference sequence). The ends were cut back, 5 bases at V and 6 bases at J, with 9 bases in the middle. The DNA of the CDR3 is TGTGCCAGCAGCCCCCGTGTGGATACGCAGTATTTT. It translates to CASSPRVDTQYF.

The V and J genes are TRBV27 and TRBJ2-7; TRBD2 is a possible D gene (6 bases). Deletions cut 2 bases from V and 4 bases from J, with 12 bases between. Germline CDR1 and CDR2: MNHEY and SMNVEV (reference sequence). The CDR3 is 14 residues long. The CDR3 loop is CASSLTGGRYEQYF. In DNA, the CDR3 is TGTGCCAGCAGTTTAACTGGGGGGAGGTACGAGCAGTACTTC.

The J gene is TRBJ2-7, the V gene TRBV5-1; no firm D call. The CDR3 has 14 residues. The V end was cut by 4 bases, the J end by 3 bases, with 14 bases between. The V gene's germline CDR1 is SGHRS and CDR2 YFSETQ. The CDR3 here is CASSIPEQNYEQYF. CDR3 DNA: TGCGCCAGCAGCATCCCTGAGCAAAACTACGAGCAGTACTTC.

The CDR3 nucleotides read TGCGCCAGCAGCCAAGTCCTAGCGGGAGTGATCTACAATGAGCAGTTCTTC. Residues: CASSQVLAGVIYNEQFF. This chain links TRBV4-1 with TRBJ2-1; 10 bases match TRBD2. Germline CDR1 and CDR2: MGHRA and YSYEKL. The CDR3 totals 17 residues. The J segment lost 3 bases and the V segment lost 1 base, leaving 6 bases of the junction unmatched.

The CDR3 sequence: CASSLDQNLDYDEQFF. The CDR3 DNA follows: TGTGCCAGCAGCTTGGACCAAAACCTTGACTATGATGAGCAGTTCTTC. This chain connects TRBV7-9 to TRBJ2-1; a possible D gene is TRBD2 (5 bases). Trimming shortened V by 3 bases and J by 8 bases, and 20 bases separated the two germline ends. The CDR3 has 16 amino acids. Germline CDR1 and CDR2: SEHNR and FQNEAQ (reference sequence).

V usage is TRBV4-1 and J usage is TRBJ1-2, with D possibly TRBD1 on 6 matching bases. The CDR3 sequence is 16 residues long. V shed 1 base and J shed 4 bases, with 16 bases lying between them. From germline, CDR1 is MGHRA and CDR2 YSYEKL. The CDR3 bases are TGCGCCAGCAGCCAAGGGGTTACAGGGTCTTCCTATGGCTACACCTTC. The encoded protein is CASSQGVTGSSYGYTF.

The rearrangement uses TRBV4-1 and TRBJ2-1; 7 nucleotides line up with TRBD2. With V trimmed by 6 bases and J by 1 base, 15 bases remained unmatched. Germline V CDR1 and CDR2: MGHRA, YSYEKL. The CDR3 is 18 amino acids. The CDR3 reads CASSHPQVPGGSYNEQFF. The CDR3 DNA reads as TGCGCCAGCAGTCACCCCCAGGTCCCGGGAGGATCCTACAATGAGCAGTTCTTC.

The V call is TRBV27, the J call TRBJ2-1; 8 nucleotides line up with TRBD1. The CDR3 spans 14 residues. V was pared by 5 bases and J by 6 bases, with 6 bases of the junction left unmatched. In germline, CDR1 is MNHEY, CDR2 SMNVEV (reference sequence). The CDR3 DNA sequence: TGTGCCAGCAGTCTACAGGGGGTGCGCAATGAGCAGTTCTTC. Translating it yields CASSLQGVRNEQFF.

The J gene is TRBJ2-7, the V gene TRBV15; TRBD2 agrees at 8 bases. Trimming took 8 bases from V and 1 from J; bases not matched to a gene: 4. Germline loops: CDR1 LNHNV, CDR2 YYDKDF (reference sequence). The CDR3 consists of 13 residues. The DNA of the CDR3 is TGTGCCACCGCGGCGGGGGGTTCCTACGAGCAGTACTTC. Its protein product is CATAAGGSYEQYF.

Note on this clone: Distinct nucleotide sequences in the sample also encode this CDR3. V and J are TRBV27 and TRBJ1-5; no clear D gene. The CDR3 runs to 13 residues. The germline gives CDR1 MNHEY, CDR2 SMNVEV (reference sequence). Trimming shortened V by 6 bases and J by 4 bases, and 10 bases separated the two germline ends. The CDR3 sequence: CASSWGGNQPQHF. CDR3 in DNA: TGTGCCAGCAGCTGGGGAGGGAATCAGCCCCAGCATTTT.

The chain has TRBV28 and TRBJ2-7; D is uncertain. The germline V and J ends were trimmed by 5 bases and 6 bases, with 2 bases remaining between them. Germline V gene sequence: CDR1 MDHEN, CDR2 SYDVKM. The length of the CDR3 is 9 residues. CDR3 nucleotides: TGTGCCAGCAGTCTCGAGCAGTACTTC. It encodes CASSLEQYF.

This chain joins TRBV7-9 and TRBJ1-2; D not resolved. The CDR3 totals 13 residues. V gave up 1 base and J gave up 7 bases, with 10 bases separating them. The germline V gene has CDR1 SEHNR and CDR2 FQNEAQ (reference sequence). As DNA, the CDR3 is TGTGCCAGCAGCTTAGTACAGCTTGGTGGCTACACCTTC. Residues: CASSLVQLGGYTF.

The genes are TRBV7-2 and TRBJ2-7, with 16 nucleotides matching TRBD2. Germline V CDR1 and CDR2: SGHTA, FQGNSA. This CDR3 is 17 amino acids long. The V gene end was trimmed by 0 bases and the J gene end by 2 bases; junction bases not matched to a gene: 1. The DNA for the CDR3 is TGTGCCAGCAGCTTAGCGGGACTAGCGGGAGGGGCCTACGAGCAGTACTTC. Translated: CASSLAGLAGGAYEQYF.

The chain links TRBV29-1 to TRBJ2-7, with D unresolved. CDR3 length: 10 residues. The V gene lost 4 bases and the J gene lost 4 bases, with 5 bases spanning the gap. Germline V lookup: CDR1 SQVTM, CDR2 ANQGSEA. This chain's CDR3 is CSVVGYEQYF. The CDR3 DNA is TGCAGCGTTGTAGGGTACGAGCAGTACTTC.

The gene calls are TRBV9 and TRBJ1-2; D is ambiguous. Germline-derived CDR1 and CDR2 are SGDLS and YYNGEE. This CDR3 contains 15 residues. Trimming cost V 0 bases and J 6 bases, with 15 bases left between them. The CDR3 here is CASSVVPNRDDGYTF. CDR3 DNA sequence: TGTGCCAGCAGCGTAGTCCCCAACCGGGATGATGGCTACACCTTC.